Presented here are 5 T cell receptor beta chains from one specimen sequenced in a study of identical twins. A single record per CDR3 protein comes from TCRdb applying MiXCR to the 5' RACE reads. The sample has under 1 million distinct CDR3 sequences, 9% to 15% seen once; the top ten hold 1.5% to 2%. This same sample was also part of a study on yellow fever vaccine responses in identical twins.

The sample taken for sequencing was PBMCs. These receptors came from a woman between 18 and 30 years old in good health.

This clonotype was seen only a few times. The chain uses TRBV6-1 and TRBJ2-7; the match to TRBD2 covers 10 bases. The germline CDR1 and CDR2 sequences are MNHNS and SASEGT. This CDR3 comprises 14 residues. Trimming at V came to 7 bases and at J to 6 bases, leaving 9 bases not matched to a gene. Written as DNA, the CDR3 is TGTGCCAGCATCCAGGGACTAGCGTCCCTCGAGCAGTACGTC. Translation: CASIQGLASLEQYV.

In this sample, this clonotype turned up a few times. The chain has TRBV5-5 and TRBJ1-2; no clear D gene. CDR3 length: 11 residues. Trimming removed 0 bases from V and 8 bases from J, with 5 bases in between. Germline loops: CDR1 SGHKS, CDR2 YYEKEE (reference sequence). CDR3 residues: CASSLVSGYTF. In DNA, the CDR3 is TGTGCCAGCAGCTTGGTATCGGGCTACACCTTC.

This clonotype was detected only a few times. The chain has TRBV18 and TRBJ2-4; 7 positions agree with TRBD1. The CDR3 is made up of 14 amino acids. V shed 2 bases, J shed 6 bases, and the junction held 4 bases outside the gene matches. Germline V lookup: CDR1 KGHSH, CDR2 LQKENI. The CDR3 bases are TGTGCCAGCTCACCATCGGCAGGGGGAAACATTCAGTACTTC. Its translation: CASSPSAGGNIQYF.

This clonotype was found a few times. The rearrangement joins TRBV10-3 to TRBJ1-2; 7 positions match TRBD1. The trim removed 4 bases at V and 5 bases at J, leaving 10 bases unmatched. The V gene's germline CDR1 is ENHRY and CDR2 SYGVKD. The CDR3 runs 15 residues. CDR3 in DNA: TGTGCCATCAGTGCTACAGGGGCGAGTTTTTATGGCTACACCTTC. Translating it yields CAISATGASFYGYTF.

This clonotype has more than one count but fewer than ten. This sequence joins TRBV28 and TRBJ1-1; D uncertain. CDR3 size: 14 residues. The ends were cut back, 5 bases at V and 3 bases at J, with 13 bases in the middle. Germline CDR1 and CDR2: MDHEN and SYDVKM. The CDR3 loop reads CASSRLYSDTEAFF. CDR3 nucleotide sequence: TGTGCCAGCAGTCGTCTTTACAGTGACACTGAAGCTTTCTTT.